This T cell receptor (beta chain) was recovered during a study of T cells in Graves' hyperthyroidism and ophthalmopathy (dated 2019 in TCRdb). Notes on the research overall: Peripheral blood samples were taken at initial diagnosis, before any treatment was given. The study also compared thyroid tissue and blood T-cell repertoires from about six Graves' hyperthyroidism patients. After blood sampling, hyperthyroidism patients were treated with methimazole at a starting dose of 30 mg daily, and ophthalmopathy patients were treated with high-dose intravenous methylprednisolone. For training and testing, the 80 to 100 patients in the discovery cohort were randomly divided in a 7:3 ratio. Whether ophthalmopathy could be predicted prospectively was tested in an independent validation cohort made up of about 18 hyperthyroidism patients plus 17 patients who later progressed to ophthalmopathy. To identify TCR V-J signatures that set the groups apart, the researchers used a discovery cohort of 100 patients, made up of 40 to 45 with Graves' ophthalmopathy and 57 with stable Graves' hyperthyroidism. The paper describes TCR Vbeta CDR3 sequencing of 135 peripheral blood samples, made up of about 40 ophthalmopathy patients, more than 70 hyperthyroidism patients and 17 progressor patients.

The TCR beta CDR3 regions were amplified from RNA transcripts. For the first round of RT-PCR on the TCR CDR3, the HTBI primer set was used together with the Qiagen OneStep RT-PCR kit. Libraries were constructed in a second round of multiplex PCR, after which size selection and purification were carried out. Sequencing of the libraries was done on an Illumina HiSeq2000 using paired-end 100 bp reads. In the original analysis: SOAPnuke was used to process the raw data, removing reads that contained adapters or uncalled bases, had a mean Phred below 15, or lacked an exact match to the constant primer or identifier. High-quality paired reads were merged with COPE v1.2.5, and unique nucleotide sequences were defined as clonotypes. MiTCR v1.1 was used to align the clonotypes against IMGT TRBV, TRBD and TRBJ reference segments. The analysis included only V-J combinations with a frequency above 0.0001, which together covered 99% to 99.2% of the repertoires. The TCS score was defined as F50 (clonal expansion) divided by E x V (chaos), with BLOSUM62-based TCRdist calculated between CDR3 peptides within each V-J. Welch's t-statistics and random forest reduced several hundred V-J features to 13, which were used in a naive Bayes classifier (R e1071). In TCRdb, the public reads were trimmed at Q25 with fastp and aligned with MiXCR, with productive beta chains retained. When rows share a CDR3 protein, they turn into one entry using the most common DNA and genes. The V and J calls were not made by the authors but by TCRdb's processing. The sample profile shows 480,000 or so distinct CDR3 sequences; about 15% of them were found once. The ten largest clones capture around a sixth of the sample.

A patient counted as having stable Graves' hyperthyroidism if no progression to ophthalmopathy occurred over 18 months of follow-up. Hyperthyroidism patients were newly diagnosed, with disease duration under 2 months, and aged 18 to 65 years. Any patient with an uncontrolled infection, another autoimmune disease, pregnancy or lactation was excluded. Diagnoses relied on clinical symptoms, serum thyroxine and TRAb, thyroid ultrasound and orbital computed tomography. PBMCs were isolated from 8 to 10 ml of fresh peripheral blood by Ficoll-Paque density gradient centrifugation. Total RNA was extracted using Trizol reagent, and RNA quality was assessed on an Agilent 2100 Bioanalyzer. Results and caveats for the whole study, not just this receptor: Most expanded thyroid clonotypes (frequency above 0.001) were also detected in blood, suggesting blood repertoires may reflect thyroid immune responses. No statistical method was used to set the sample size in advance, and investigators knew the group allocation. Ophthalmopathy was separated from stable hyperthyroidism by a 13 V-J signature model, with over 85% sensitivity and just over 81% specificity obtained in cross-validation and 80%/75% obtained in testing. In validation, progression to ophthalmopathy was predicted by the model with 55% to 71% sensitivity and under 85% specificity, a median of approximately 7.1 months before onset.

Many counts were recorded for this clonotype. Its antigen is still unknown. Per-base qualities were not stored, and no clone one base away is much larger. The CDR1 and CDR2 encoded by the germline V gene are SGHTA and FQGTGA. The CDR3 runs 17 residues from the cysteine to the phenylalanine. Only the CDR3 DNA is retained, 51 bases long and in frame from the first base. V loses 0 bases of germline sequence and J loses 2 bases, and the interval between the two ends is 11 bases. Here the chain combines TRBV7-3 and TRBJ1-6; a tentative D call is TRBD1 (5 bases match). The sequence was collected from a woman under 30 with Graves' hyperthyroidism. The sequenced material came from blood. CDR3 sequence: CASSLTGPGPYNSPLHF. The DNA sequence is given as TGTGCCAGCAGCTTAACGGGCCCAGGGCCCTATAATTCACCCCTCCACTTT.